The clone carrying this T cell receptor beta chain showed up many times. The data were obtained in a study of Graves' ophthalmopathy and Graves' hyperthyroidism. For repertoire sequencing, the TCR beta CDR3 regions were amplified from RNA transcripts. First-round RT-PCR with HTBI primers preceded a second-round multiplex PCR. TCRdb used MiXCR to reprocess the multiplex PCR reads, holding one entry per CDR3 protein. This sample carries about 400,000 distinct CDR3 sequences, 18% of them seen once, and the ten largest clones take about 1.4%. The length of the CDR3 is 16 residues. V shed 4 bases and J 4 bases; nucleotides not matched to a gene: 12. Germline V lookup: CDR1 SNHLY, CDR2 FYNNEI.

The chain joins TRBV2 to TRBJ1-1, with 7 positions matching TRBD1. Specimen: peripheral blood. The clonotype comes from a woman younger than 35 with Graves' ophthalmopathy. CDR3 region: CASSGGQVGPGTEAFF. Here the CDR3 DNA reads TGTGCCAGCAGTGGAGGACAGGTTGGGCCGGGCACTGAAGCTTTCTTT.